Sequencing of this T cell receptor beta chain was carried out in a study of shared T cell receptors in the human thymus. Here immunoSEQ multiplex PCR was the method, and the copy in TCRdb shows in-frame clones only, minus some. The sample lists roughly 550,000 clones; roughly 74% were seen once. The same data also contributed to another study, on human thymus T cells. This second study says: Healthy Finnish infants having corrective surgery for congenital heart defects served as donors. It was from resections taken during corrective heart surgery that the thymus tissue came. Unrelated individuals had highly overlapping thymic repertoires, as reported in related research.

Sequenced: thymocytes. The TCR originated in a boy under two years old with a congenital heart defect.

CDR3 nucleotide sequence: TGTGCTAGTCTAAACGGGAACCTTCAAGAGACCCAGTACTTC. It codes for CASLNGNLQETQYF. V usage is TRBV12-5 and J usage is TRBJ2-5; maybe TRBD2 (5 bases). The CDR3 runs to 14 residues. Deletions cut 8 bases from V and 2 bases from J, with 15 bases between. The germline V gene has CDR1 LGHNT and CDR2 FRNRAP.